A single sample is the source of the 17 T cell receptor beta chains below, sequenced in a study of T cell responses to AZD1222 COVID-19 vaccine. Sequenced by immunoSEQ multiplex PCR; TCRdb stores in-frame clones only, minus some. Of 86,000 or so clones listed, more than 70% were seen once; the top ten hold 6.5% to 8.5%. The sample in question was peripheral blood, obtained 28 days after the second AZD1222 dose. These receptors were collected from an adult who received the AZD1222 COVID-19 vaccine.

The chain uses TRBV24-1 and TRBJ1-6; D perhaps matches TRBD1 (5 bases). This CDR3 has 18 residues. In germline, CDR1 is KGHDR, CDR2 SFDVKD. V was pared by 6 bases and J by 0 bases, with 17 bases between. The CDR3 coding sequence is TGTGCCACCAGTCCCACTTGGACAACTAGCTCCTATAATTCACCCCTCCACTTT. Amino acids: CATSPTWTTSSYNSPLHF.

This chain uses TRBV18 with TRBJ2-5; TRBD2 matches 13 bases. Trimming cost V 3 bases and J 5 bases; bases outside gene matches: 18. This CDR3 spans 20 amino acids. Germline CDR1 and CDR2: KGHSH and LQKENI. The CDR3, as DNA: TGTGCCAGCTCACCCCTCCTACCCCGGACTAGCGGGGGCCCTCGGGAGACCCAGTACTTC. Its protein product is CASSPLLPRTSGGPRETQYF.

The sample holds a few counts of this clone. The rearrangement joins TRBV2 to TRBJ2-1, with D perhaps TRBD1 (6 bases). The V end lost 10 bases, the J end lost 1 base, and 11 bases lay between the germline ends. The CDR3 consists of 13 residues. Germline loops: CDR1 SNHLY, CDR2 FYNNEI. CDR3 region: CATNRVSYNEQFF. The CDR3 DNA is TGTGCCACCAACAGGGTGTCCTACAATGAGCAGTTCTTC.

The rearrangement joins TRBV5-5 to TRBJ2-1, with 10 bases identical to TRBD2. With V trimmed by 7 bases and J by 5 bases, 9 bases remained unmatched. Germline CDR1 is SGHKS and CDR2 is YYEKEE (reference sequence). The CDR3 sequence is 15 residues long. The CDR3 DNA follows: TGTGCCAGCGAATCTCTAGCGGGAGTCGACAATGAGCAGTTCTTC. Protein: CASESLAGVDNEQFF.

The chain has TRBV5-8 and TRBJ2-1; possible D gene TRBD1, 6 bases. The CDR3 covers 16 residues. Looked up from germline, CDR1 is SGHTS and CDR2 is YDEGEE. The V and J ends lost 0 bases and 1 base respectively, with 11 bases between them. The CDR3 reads CASSLGDNPSYNEQFF. CDR3 DNA sequence: TGTGCCAGCAGCTTGGGGGACAACCCTTCCTACAATGAGCAGTTCTTC.

The chain uses TRBV18 and TRBJ2-2; a possible D gene is TRBD2 (5 bases). Germline CDR1 reads KGHSH; CDR2 reads LQKENI. The CDR3 loop spans 19 amino acids. V shed 1 base and J shed 4 bases, with 22 bases lying between them. The CDR3 DNA is TGTGCCAGCTCACCACTGGATGATTTTCGGATTGCGGGCACCGGGGAGCTGTTTTTT. As protein: CASSPLDDFRIAGTGELFF.

This clone was counted once. V usage is TRBV27 and J usage is TRBJ2-7, with a tentative D call TRBD1 (6 bases). CDR1 is MNHEY, CDR2 SMNVEV, per germline (reference sequence). Trimming took off 5 bases at V and 3 bases at J, with 17 bases between the two ends. This CDR3 spans 15 amino acids. CDR3 sequence reads: CASSHHRVALYEQYF. For the CDR3, the DNA is TGTGCCAGCAGTCACCACAGGGTTGCTCTCTACGAGCAGTACTTC.

The chain couples TRBV10-1 to TRBJ2-7; the match to TRBD1 covers 7 bases. Per the germline V gene, CDR1 is WNHNN and CDR2 is SYGVQD (reference sequence). Losses at the gene ends were 2 bases for V and 2 bases for J; bases not matched to a gene: 0. This CDR3 is 13 amino acids long. CDR3 in DNA: TGCGCCAGCAGTGAGGACAGGGCCTACGAGCAGTACTTC. Amino acid sequence: CASSEDRAYEQYF.

This chain connects TRBV3-1 (or the pseudogene TRBV3-2) to TRBJ2-2, with 10 bases identical to TRBD2. CDR1 and CDR2 (germline): LGHDT, YNNKEL (reference sequence). This CDR3 contains 17 residues. Trimming removed 3 bases from V and 4 bases from J; junction bases left unmatched: 8. The CDR3 loop is CASSQLAGASVTGELFF. CDR3 coding DNA: TGTGCCAGCAGCCAGCTAGCGGGGGCGTCGGTCACCGGGGAGCTGTTTTTT.

This clone was detected a few times. The chain recombines TRBV3-1 (or the pseudogene TRBV3-2) with TRBJ2-2, with a weak D call TRBD2 (5 bases). Trimming took off 0 bases at V and 8 bases at J, with 13 bases between the two ends. Germline loops: CDR1 LGHDT, CDR2 YNNKEL (reference sequence). The length of the CDR3 is 15 residues. CDR3 protein: CASSQDVGVTGELFF. In DNA form, the CDR3 reads TGTGCCAGCAGCCAAGATGTCGGGGTCACAGGGGAGCTGTTTTTT.

The J gene is TRBJ1-5, the V gene TRBV3-1 (or the pseudogene TRBV3-2); unclear D gene. Germline V lookup: CDR1 LGHDT, CDR2 YNNKEL (reference sequence). V was cut by 4 bases and J by 4 bases, with 14 bases left in between. The CDR3 sequence is 15 residues long. DNA for the CDR3: TGTGCCAGCAGCCTCGGAGGGCCTGGGAATCAGCCCCAGCATTTT. It is translated as CASSLGGPGNQPQHF.

This clone was detected only once. This sequence joins TRBV10-3 and TRBJ1-1, with a possible D match to TRBD1 (5 bases). Germline values: CDR1 ENHRY, CDR2 SYGVKD. Trimming took 0 bases from V and 4 from J, leaving 21 bases between them. This CDR3 contains 18 residues. The CDR3 here is CAISESLGVDKSGTEAFF. For the CDR3, the DNA is TGTGCCATCAGTGAGTCGTTGGGGGTCGATAAGTCGGGCACTGAAGCTTTCTTT.

CDR3 loop: CASRGPQYSGANVLTF. As DNA, the CDR3 is TGTGCCAGCAGGGGACCTCAGTACTCTGGGGCCAACGTCCTGACTTTC. This rearrangement joins TRBV11-2 to TRBJ2-6; the D gene could be TRBD1 or TRBD2 (5 bases each). The CDR3 spans 16 residues. The V end lost 6 bases, the J end lost 0 bases, and 12 bases lay between the germline ends. The germline V gene has CDR1 SGHAT and CDR2 FQNNGV.

The gene calls are TRBV13 and TRBJ2-1; D is tentatively TRBD1 or TRBD2 (5 bases each). CDR3 size: 15 residues. In germline, CDR1 is PRHDT, CDR2 FYEKMQ (reference sequence). The V end lost 5 bases, the J end lost 0 bases, and 11 bases lay between the germline ends. CDR3 sequence (DNA): TGTGCCAGCAGCATTGGGACCCTCTCCTACAATGAGCAGTTCTTC. This encodes CASSIGTLSYNEQFF.

V is TRBV3-1 (or the pseudogene TRBV3-2) and J is TRBJ1-2; D unresolved. Germline CDR1 reads LGHDT; CDR2 reads YNNKEL (reference sequence). The CDR3 totals 16 residues. Between the trimmed V and J ends, which lost 1 base and 6 bases, there was a span of 18 bases. CDR3 nucleotide sequence: TGTGCCAGCAGCCAAGTATACCAGAGGACGGCCAATGGCTACACCTTC. It yields the protein CASSQVYQRTANGYTF.

The V gene is TRBV6-4, the J gene TRBJ2-5; 8 bases are a match to TRBD2. CDR1 and CDR2 from the germline V gene are MRHNA and SNTAGT. V shed 3 bases, J shed 5 bases, and the junction held 5 bases outside the gene matches. This CDR3 has 14 amino acids. The chain's CDR3 is CASSEQGGRETQYF. The CDR3 DNA reads as TGTGCCAGCAGTGAACAGGGCGGGAGGGAGACCCAGTACTTC.

V usage is TRBV29-1 and J usage is TRBJ2-7; TRBD2 agrees at 7 bases. In germline, CDR1 is SQVTM, CDR2 ANQGSEA. The trim removed 6 bases at V and 6 bases at J, leaving 11 bases unmatched. CDR3 size: 13 residues. DNA of the CDR3: TGCAGCGTCGGGCCCGAGCGGGAAGGCGAGCAGTACTTC. It yields the protein CSVGPEREGEQYF.